Each of the 25 T cell receptor beta chains below was sequenced from the same sample in a study of TIL therapy for anti-PD-1-resistant metastatic lung cancer. This was the immunoSEQ v3 assay. The repertoire was sequenced with immunoSEQ multiplex PCR; TCRdb's copy has only in-frame clones and lacks some. The sample holds more than 50,000 clones, roughly 87% seen once. Sample time point: pre-treatment sample, taken before nivolumab and TIL therapy. The input for sequencing was blood, taken at baseline. The source is a person aged 25 to 85 with non-small cell lung cancer.

V usage is TRBV9 and J usage is TRBJ2-3, with 11 bases identical to TRBD2. V shed 0 bases and J 1 base; nucleotides not matched to a gene: 10. This CDR3 has 19 residues. The germline gives CDR1 SGDLS, CDR2 YYNGEE. CDR3 protein: CASSVAALAGVTRTDTQYF. The CDR3 DNA reads as TGTGCCAGCAGCGTAGCAGCACTAGCGGGGGTGACCCGCACAGATACGCAGTATTTT.

The V gene is TRBV27, the J gene TRBJ1-5, with D possibly being TRBD1 (6 bases). Germline assignment: CDR1 MNHEY and CDR2 SMNVEV (reference sequence). The CDR3 sequence is 14 residues long. V was clipped by 1 base and J by 6 bases, with 10 bases between them. The CDR3 loop reads CASSLFRGGQPQHF. CDR3 DNA: TGTGCCAGCAGTTTATTCAGGGGTGGTCAGCCCCAGCATTTT.

This chain uses TRBV10-3 with TRBJ2-1, with D perhaps TRBD2 (6 bases). V was cut by 6 bases and J by 0 bases, with 15 bases left in between. CDR1 is ENHRY and CDR2 is SYGVKD in the germline V gene. The CDR3 is 16 amino acids. CDR3 nucleotide sequence: TGTGCCATCAGCCGGAAGCGGGTGGACTCCTACAATGAGCAGTTCTTC. Amino acids: CAISRKRVDSYNEQFF.

The gene calls are TRBV27 and TRBJ2-7, with D possibly being TRBD1 or TRBD2 (5 bases each). This CDR3 has 15 amino acids. V was cut by 4 bases and J by 1 base, with 14 bases left in between. Germline CDR1 reads MNHEY; CDR2 reads SMNVEV (reference sequence). The CDR3 DNA sequence: TGTGCCAGCAGTTCCGTATGGGACCCTTCCTACGAGCAGTACTTC. Its protein product is CASSSVWDPSYEQYF.

The genes are TRBV6-5 and TRBJ2-7, with TRBD2 identical over 9 bases. The germline V gene has CDR1 MNHEY and CDR2 SVGAGI. This CDR3 contains 14 residues. The V and J ends lost 10 bases and 5 bases, in that order; junction bases with no gene match: 12. The DNA for the CDR3 is TGTGCCACCGCTGCGGGGGGGCCAACCGACGAGCAGTACTTC. Amino acid sequence: CATAAGGPTDEQYF.

This clone was counted once. The chain is built from TRBV6-5 and TRBJ1-5; D possibly corresponds to TRBD1 (6 bases). This CDR3 contains 14 residues. The V end lost 9 bases, the J end lost 0 bases, and 12 bases lay between the germline ends. Germline CDR1 is MNHEY and CDR2 is SVGAGI. This CDR3 reads CASLQGYSNQPQHF. In DNA, the CDR3 is TGTGCCAGTTTACAGGGATATAGCAATCAGCCCCAGCATTTT.

The genes are TRBV18 and TRBJ1-2; 7 bases agree with TRBD1. The CDR3 spans 14 residues. V dropped 0 bases and J dropped 2; count of bases not matched to a gene: 0. Germline V gene data show CDR1 as KGHSH and CDR2 as LQKENI. The CDR3 sequence: CASSPPGQNYGYTF. The CDR3 DNA reads TGTGCCAGCTCACCACCGGGACAGAACTATGGCTACACCTTC.

This chain connects TRBV19 to TRBJ1-4; perhaps TRBD1 as D (5 bases). The CDR3 has 14 residues. Per germline, CDR1 LNHDA and CDR2 SQIVND (reference sequence). Trimming removed 7 bases from V and 1 base from J, with 10 bases in between. This CDR3 is CASNSRVTNEKLFF. DNA for the CDR3: TGTGCCAGTAACTCCAGGGTAACTAATGAAAAACTGTTTTTT.

The rearrangement uses TRBV9 and TRBJ1-3; D gene unclear. This CDR3 comprises 16 residues. Per the germline V gene, CDR1 is SGDLS and CDR2 is YYNGEE. The ends were cut back, 3 bases at V and 0 bases at J, with 13 bases in the middle. CDR3 sequence reads: CASSAGIFISGNTIYF. The DNA of the CDR3 is TGTGCCAGCAGCGCCGGGATTTTTATCTCTGGAAACACCATATATTTT.

With regard to this clone: This sample includes further DNA sequences coding for the same CDR3. The chain combines TRBV27 with TRBJ2-7; D not certain. The CDR3 has 11 residues. V lost 3 bases to trimming and J lost 5 bases, with 5 bases between them. Germline CDR1 is MNHEY and CDR2 is SMNVEV (reference sequence). The CDR3 protein is CASSFLDEQYF. The CDR3 DNA sequence: TGTGCCAGCAGTTTCTTGGACGAGCAGTACTTC.

The chain's CDR3 is CATSGWGTDNEQFF. The CDR3 DNA sequence: TGTGCCACCAGTGGATGGGGCACGGACAATGAGCAGTTCTTC. The rearrangement uses TRBV24-1 and TRBJ2-1, with TRBD1 as a possible D gene (5 bases). CDR1 and CDR2 (germline): KGHDR, SFDVKD. The CDR3 spans 14 residues. The V end lost 5 bases, the J end lost 5 bases, and 12 bases lay between the germline ends.

The chain uses TRBV10-1 and TRBJ1-1, with TRBD1 matching over 7 bases. This CDR3 spans 14 amino acids. The V segment lost 9 bases and the J segment 1 base; nucleotides outside the gene matches: 8. Germline CDR1 WNHNN, CDR2 SYGVQD (reference sequence). CDR3 DNA sequence: TGCGCCAGTCACTCGGGACAGCCGAACACTGAAGCTTTCTTT. Translating gives CASHSGQPNTEAFF.

The J gene is TRBJ2-7, the V gene TRBV27, with D perhaps TRBD2 (5 bases). Trimming left V 5 bases short and J 0 bases short, with 17 bases between. The length of the CDR3 is 16 residues. In germline, CDR1 is MNHEY, CDR2 SMNVEV (reference sequence). The CDR3 DNA is TGTGCCAGCAGTCCGACCCGGGAAAAGGTCTCCTACGAGCAGTACTTC. Its translation: CASSPTREKVSYEQYF.

This clone was observed a handful of times. The V gene is TRBV19, the J gene TRBJ1-1; 8 nucleotides agree with TRBD1. With V trimmed by 5 bases and J by 6 bases, 5 bases remained unmatched. The CDR3 extends over 13 amino acids. CDR1 is LNHDA, CDR2 SQIVND, per germline (reference sequence). The CDR3 DNA sequence: TGTGCCAGTAGTTTAAGGACAGGGTCTGAAGCTTTCTTT. It yields the protein CASSLRTGSEAFF. The complete variable domain, with remaining parts taken from reference TRBV19 and TRBJ1-1, reads DGGITQSPKYLFRKEGQNVTLSCEQNLNHDAMYWYRQDPGQGLRLIYYSQIVNDFQKGDIAEGYSVSREKKESFPLTVTSAQKNPTAFYLCASSLRTGSEAFFGQGTRLTVV.

This clone was recorded only once. The J gene is TRBJ2-2, the V gene TRBV9; 8 bases map to TRBD2. The junction had 6 bases not matched to a gene; V was cut back by 0 bases and J by 5 bases. The CDR3 totals 16 residues. Germline CDR1 is SGDLS and CDR2 is YYNGEE. This CDR3 is CASSVVGAGVTGELFF. The CDR3 DNA follows: TGTGCCAGCAGCGTAGTGGGAGCGGGGGTGACCGGGGAGCTGTTTTTT.

The chain has TRBV6-5 and TRBJ2-7, with TRBD1 identical over 8 bases. The junction had 10 bases not matched to a gene; V was cut back by 7 bases and J by 2 bases. CDR1 MNHEY and CDR2 SVGAGI come from the germline V gene. The length of the CDR3 is 15 residues. CDR3 in amino acids: CASTVQGETPYEQYF. The CDR3 DNA is TGTGCCAGCACCGTACAGGGGGAAACCCCCTACGAGCAGTACTTC.

The rearrangement uses TRBV23-1 and TRBJ2-1; the match to TRBD1 covers 10 bases. TRBV23-1 is treated as an ORF (open reading frame) with a function not yet certain. CDR3 size: 16 residues. Trimming removed 3 bases from V and 5 bases from J; junction bases left unmatched: 7. The CDR3 here is CASSHRPDRGNNEQFF. The CDR3 nucleotides read TGCGCCAGCAGTCATCGTCCGGACAGGGGGAACAATGAGCAGTTCTTC.

The rearrangement uses TRBV6-2 or TRBV6-3 and TRBJ2-7; TRBD1 or TRBD2 may be the D gene (7 bases each). The CDR3 contains 15 residues. V gave up 6 bases and J gave up 0 bases, with 15 bases separating them. Germline V CDR1 and CDR2: MNHEY, SVGEGT. For the CDR3, the DNA is TGTGCCAGCAGCCCCAGGGGGGGTAGCTCCTACGAGCAGTACTTC. This encodes CASSPRGGSSYEQYF.

V is TRBV30 and J is TRBJ2-5; TRBD1 aligns across 7 bases. Germline CDR1 GTSNPN, CDR2 SVGIG (reference sequence). The length of the CDR3 is 15 residues. The V gene end was trimmed by 3 bases and the J gene end by 9 bases; junction bases not matched to a gene: 16. The chain's CDR3 is CAWSPAGQALGAQYF. CDR3 coding DNA: TGTGCCTGGAGCCCAGCCGGACAGGCCCTCGGGGCCCAGTACTTC.

The rearrangement joins TRBV30 to TRBJ2-7; D possibly matches TRBD1 or TRBD2 (5 bases each). Trimming took off 4 bases at V and 3 bases at J, with 13 bases between the two ends. The CDR3 has 13 residues. Germline CDR1 GTSNPN, CDR2 SVGIG (reference sequence). Here the CDR3 DNA reads TGTGCCTGGAACTCCGGGACCCGCTACGAGCAGTACTTC. Its protein is CAWNSGTRYEQYF.

This sequence joins TRBV11-2 and TRBJ2-1; D perhaps matches TRBD2 (6 bases). The CDR3 consists of 16 residues. Germline CDR1 reads SGHAT; CDR2 reads FQNNGV. V lost 1 base, J lost 2 bases, and 12 bases lay in between. The CDR3 sequence: CASSLAWDSAYNEQFF. The CDR3 DNA sequence: TGTGCCAGCAGCTTAGCTTGGGACTCTGCCTACAATGAGCAGTTCTTC. Full variable domain (rest looked up from reference TRBV11-2 and TRBJ2-1): EAGVAQSPRYKIIEKRQSVAFWCNPISGHATLYWYQQILGQGPKLLIQFQNNGVVDDSQLPKDRFSAERLKGVDSTLKIQPAKLEDSAVYLCASSLAWDSAYNEQFFGPGTRLTVL.

The chain carries TRBV5-1 and TRBJ1-1; D call uncertain. The CDR3 consists of 15 residues. Germline CDR1 reads SGHRS; CDR2 reads YFSETQ. V gave up 0 bases and J gave up 0 bases, with 9 bases separating them. The CDR3 region has the DNA TGCGCCAGCAGCTTGGCCACGGCCCTGAACACTGAAGCTTTCTTT. Residues: CASSLATALNTEAFF.

This clone was found once. In DNA, the CDR3 is TGTGCCAGCAGTTTAGGGCAGGGGTTCGAGCAGTACTTC. Residues: CASSLGQGFEQYF. The V gene is TRBV12-3 or TRBV12-4, the J gene TRBJ2-7; possibly TRBD1 for D (6 bases). CDR3 size: 13 residues. V lost 1 base to trimming and J lost 6 bases, with 10 bases between them.

This clone showed up just once. The chain uses TRBV2 and TRBJ2-2; weak D call: TRBD1 (5 bases). V lost 6 bases to trimming and J lost 6 bases, with 14 bases between them. This CDR3 contains 14 residues. The germline V gene has CDR1 SNHLY and CDR2 FYNNEI. CDR3 protein: CASRSGLLAGELFF. CDR3 sequence (DNA): TGTGCCAGCAGATCAGGGCTGTTGGCCGGGGAGCTGTTTTTT.

This rearrangement joins TRBV2 to TRBJ1-1; D is ambiguous. V lost 5 bases, J lost 5 bases, and 6 bases lay in between. From germline, CDR1 is SNHLY and CDR2 FYNNEI. The CDR3 consists of 11 residues. The CDR3 here is CASSPLTEAFF. CDR3 DNA: TGTGCCAGCAGTCCGTTAACTGAAGCTTTCTTT.